This T cell receptor beta chain emerged from a study of T cells expressing NK-cell markers. On the study more broadly: The TCR beta repertoires originated in sorted CD3+CD56+NKG2C+, CD3+CD56+NKG2C- and CD3+CD56-NKG2C+ T cells. Seropositivity for HCMV was found in most of the eight sequenced donors, with one seronegative.

The study, taken as a whole, reports: The study left the HCMV specificity of expanded NKG2C+ T cell clones unresolved. The CD3+CD56-NKG2C+ fraction of several donors was likewise dominated by these clonotypes.

The CDR3 totals 12 residues. As to this clonotype: What it recognizes is unknown.

Each CDR3 protein gets one entry in TCRdb, which reprocessed the 5' RACE reads and gives no DNA. The table lists 500,000 to 700,000 distinct CDR3 sequences. The sequenced sample consisted of blood T cells: a sorted CD56 or NKG2C T cell subset, CD4+ or CD8+ T cells, or bulk PBMC T cells (not recorded which). The chain couples TRBV12-3 or TRBV12-4 to TRBJ1-3. This receptor was taken from a man between 18 and 29 years old in good health. The CDR3: CASSFPGNTIYF.